These 30 T cell receptor beta chains share one sample of origin, sequenced in a study of blood T cell repertoires in COVID-19. Here immunoSEQ multiplex PCR was the method, and the copy in TCRdb shows in-frame clones only, minus some. There are more than 95,000 clones in the sample; about 88% occur only once, and roughly 1.2% lies in the top ten. The specimen was peripheral blood. All receptors come from a woman aged 80 or over with acute or convalescent COVID-19.

This rearrangement joins TRBV29-1 to TRBJ1-5; possibly TRBD1 for D (5 bases). This CDR3 has 16 amino acids. Germline-derived CDR1 and CDR2 are SQVTM and ANQGSEA. Trimming stripped 0 bases from V and 3 bases from J, with 15 bases between. For the CDR3, the DNA is TGCAGCGTTGAAGATTCAGGGAAGAAGATCAATCAGCCCCAGCATTTT. It specifies CSVEDSGKKINQPQHF.

There are a few counts of this clone. CDR3 nucleotides: TGTGCCAGCTCACCATCCCCTAGCGGGGGGGCCTACAATGAGCAGTTCTTC. The encoded protein is CASSPSPSGGAYNEQFF. The chain uses TRBV18 and TRBJ2-1; 12 bases align to TRBD2. This CDR3 region has 17 residues. V shed 2 bases and J 2 bases; nucleotides not matched to a gene: 4. Germline V gives CDR1 KGHSH, CDR2 LQKENI.

J is TRBJ1-5 and V is TRBV2; 7 bases agree with TRBD1. Germline CDR1 is SNHLY and CDR2 is FYNNEI. Trimming at V came to 5 bases and at J to 3 bases, leaving 13 bases not matched to a gene. The CDR3 consists of 17 residues. CDR3 protein: CASSRERQGGSNQPQHF. The DNA of the CDR3 is TGTGCCAGCAGTCGGGAACGACAGGGAGGTTCCAATCAGCCCCAGCATTTT.

V is TRBV10-3 and J is TRBJ2-1, with D tentatively TRBD1 (6 bases). The germline V gene has CDR1 ENHRY and CDR2 SYGVKD. V lost 3 bases and J 3 bases, leaving 9 bases between the germline ends. The CDR3 spans 14 residues. For the CDR3, the DNA is TGTGCCATCAGTGATCGGGACAACTACAATGAGCAGTTCTTC. It encodes CAISDRDNYNEQFF.

This clone was detected once. The chain carries TRBV5-5 and TRBJ1-1, with TRBD1 matching 8 bases. After removal of 1 base from V and 5 bases from J, the junction contained 7 bases not matched to a gene. The germline CDR1 and CDR2 sequences are SGHKS and YYEKEE (reference sequence). The CDR3 sequence is 15 residues long. CDR3 in DNA: TGTGCCAGCAGCTTGTTTTCAGGGGGCGGAACTGAAGCTTTCTTT. This codes for CASSLFSGGGTEAFF. Full variable domain (rest looked up from reference TRBV5-5 and TRBJ1-1): DAGVTQSPTHLIKTRGQQVTLRCSPISGHKSVSWYQQVLGQGPQFIFQYYEKEERGRGNFPDRFSARQFPNYSSELNVNALLLGDSALYLCASSLFSGGGTEAFFGQGTRLTVV.

The V and J genes are TRBV5-8 and TRBJ1-6; D gene uncertain. The CDR3 length is 13 residues. V gave up 4 bases and J gave up 7 bases, with 9 bases separating them. Germline lookup yields CDR1 SGHTS and CDR2 YDEGEE. The CDR3 reads CASSLETNSPLHF. In DNA, the CDR3 is TGTGCCAGCAGCCTAGAAACGAATTCACCCCTCCACTTT.

The chain couples TRBV9 to TRBJ2-7, with 7 nucleotides matching TRBD1. The J segment lost 0 bases and the V segment lost 4 bases, leaving 7 bases of the junction unmatched. The CDR3 consists of 15 residues. CDR1 is SGDLS, CDR2 YYNGEE, per germline. CDR3 bases: TGTGCCAGCAGCCCGCGACAGGGTAGCTCCTACGAGCAGTACTTC. Amino acid sequence: CASSPRQGSSYEQYF.

The chain links TRBV9 to TRBJ2-1, with D possibly matching TRBD1 (6 bases). V lost 4 bases to trimming and J lost 4 bases, with 15 bases between them. The CDR3 totals 15 residues. Germline V gene data show CDR1 as SGDLS and CDR2 as YYNGEE. CDR3 sequence (DNA): TGTGCCAGCAGCTTCCGGGACACTCCTTACAATGAGCAGTTCTTC. It translates to CASSFRDTPYNEQFF.

This clone was seen a handful of times. This chain joins TRBV6-5 and TRBJ1-6, with 7 bases fitting TRBD1. This CDR3 spans 14 amino acids. In germline, CDR1 is MNHEY, CDR2 SVGAGI. J gave up 11 bases and V 5 bases, and 9 bases lay outside the gene matches. This CDR3 reads CASSTRDSMAPLHF. The CDR3, as DNA: TGTGCCAGCAGTACCCGGGACAGCATGGCACCCCTCCACTTT.

The chain joins TRBV5-1 to TRBJ2-5, with TRBD2 matching over 11 bases. The CDR3 loop spans 14 amino acids. Trimming cost V 1 base and J 5 bases; bases outside gene matches: 1. CDR1 and CDR2 (germline): SGHRS, YFSETQ. The CDR3 here is CASSLTSGGETQYF. The CDR3 nucleotides read TGCGCCAGCAGCTTGACTAGCGGGGGTGAGACCCAGTACTTC.

This clone was picked up one time. CDR3 in DNA: TGTGCCAGTAGTAACCGACTAGCGGGAGGTGGAGAGACCCAGTACTTC. Protein sequence: CASSNRLAGGGETQYF. The rearrangement uses TRBV19 and TRBJ2-5; the match to TRBD2 covers 13 bases. V lost 4 bases to trimming and J lost 4 bases; unmatched junction nucleotides: 6. Germline lookup yields CDR1 LNHDA and CDR2 SQIVND (reference sequence). The CDR3 is 16 amino acids.

The V and J genes are TRBV4-1 and TRBJ1-2, with D maybe TRBD1 (6 bases). Trimming took off 0 bases at V and 8 bases at J, with 13 bases between the two ends. The germline V gene has CDR1 MGHRA and CDR2 YSYEKL. This CDR3 region has 14 residues. The CDR3 spells CASSQDSGGEGYTF. CDR3 DNA sequence: TGCGCCAGCAGCCAAGATTCGGGGGGCGAGGGCTACACCTTC.

The chain employs TRBV2 and TRBJ1-1, with TRBD1 as a possible D gene (6 bases). Deletions cut 5 bases from V and 2 bases from J, with 18 bases between. There are 16 residues in the CDR3. Germline loops: CDR1 SNHLY, CDR2 FYNNEI. CDR3 nucleotides: TGTGCCAGCAGTAAACAGATTACAGGGTTTAACACTGAAGCTTTCTTT. It codes for CASSKQITGFNTEAFF.

The chain couples TRBV7-9 to TRBJ2-2; the match to TRBD2 covers 7 bases. The V gene end was trimmed by 1 base and the J gene end by 5 bases; junction bases not matched to a gene: 7. The germline V gene has CDR1 SEHNR and CDR2 FQNEAQ (reference sequence). The CDR3 length is 16 residues. The CDR3 DNA follows: TGTGCCAGCAGCTTAGGAGGCGGGAGAGGAACCGGGGAGCTGTTTTTT. It translates to CASSLGGGRGTGELFF.

V is TRBV11-2 and J is TRBJ2-1; 7 bases match TRBD1. The J segment lost 4 bases and the V segment lost 3 bases, leaving 6 bases of the junction unmatched. The CDR3 covers 15 residues. Germline V gene sequence: CDR1 SGHAT, CDR2 FQNNGV. The CDR3 is CASSFDRVGYNEQFF. Written as DNA, the CDR3 is TGTGCCAGCAGCTTCGACAGGGTGGGATACAATGAGCAGTTCTTC.

The chain combines TRBV19 with TRBJ2-6; no clear D gene. This CDR3 has 13 residues. Germline V gene sequence: CDR1 LNHDA, CDR2 SQIVND (reference sequence). The V end was cut by 2 bases, the J end by 4 bases, with 3 bases between. CDR3 nucleotides: TGTGCCAGTAGTATAACAGGGGCCAACGTCCTGACTTTC. This gives the protein CASSITGANVLTF.

The chain carries TRBV9 and TRBJ2-1; possibly TRBD2 for D (5 bases). Trimming shortened V by 3 bases and J by 3 bases, and 13 bases separated the two germline ends. This CDR3 is 15 amino acids long. Germline-derived CDR1 and CDR2 are SGDLS and YYNGEE. The CDR3 DNA sequence: TGTGCCAGCAGCGCCGCTAGCCCTTTCTACAATGAGCAGTTCTTC. Encoded protein: CASSAASPFYNEQFF.

The chain uses TRBV10-1 and TRBJ2-6, with a weak D call TRBD1 (5 bases). This CDR3 has 16 residues. V lost 7 bases, J lost 0 bases, and 13 bases lay in between. The germline CDR1 and CDR2 sequences are WNHNN and SYGVQD (reference sequence). In nucleotides, the CDR3 is TGCGCCAGCACCGACAGTGAAGCCTCTGGGGCCAACGTCCTGACTTTC. This encodes CASTDSEASGANVLTF.

This clone has more than one count but fewer than ten. This chain links TRBV15 with TRBJ1-5; D is possibly TRBD1 (5 bases). With 0 bases removed from V and 5 bases from J, the gap between germline ends came to 11 bases. Germline V gene sequence: CDR1 LNHNV, CDR2 YYDKDF (reference sequence). CDR3 length equals 15 residues. CDR3 bases: TGTGCCACCAGCAGAGACGCAGGGTCCGATCAGCCCCAGCATTTT. Its protein product is CATSRDAGSDQPQHF. The full variable domain, rest sourced from reference TRBV15 and TRBJ1-5, is DAMVIQNPRYQVTQFGKPVTLSCSQTLNHNVMYWYQQKSSQAPKLLFHYYDKDFNNEADTPDNFQSRRPNTSFCFLDIRSPGLGDTAMYLCATSRDAGSDQPQHFGDGTRLSIL.

The gene calls are TRBV3-1 (or the pseudogene TRBV3-2) and TRBJ2-1; possibly TRBD2 for D (7 bases). The CDR3 length is 16 residues. Trimming shortened V by 3 bases and J by 6 bases, and 18 bases separated the two germline ends. Germline V lookup: CDR1 LGHDT, CDR2 YNNKEL (reference sequence). The CDR3: CASSHPRTRGGNEQFF. The CDR3 DNA sequence: TGTGCCAGCAGCCACCCACGGACTAGAGGGGGCAATGAGCAGTTCTTC.

The V and J genes are TRBV7-2 and TRBJ2-1, with D unresolved. Deletions cut 0 bases from V and 9 bases from J, with 9 bases between. The V gene's germline CDR1 is SGHTA and CDR2 FQGNSA. The CDR3 runs to 13 residues. The CDR3 spells CASSLALVSEQFF. CDR3 sequence (DNA): TGTGCCAGCAGCTTAGCTTTGGTTAGTGAGCAGTTCTTC.

The chain uses TRBV6-2 or TRBV6-3 and TRBJ1-6, with D possibly matching TRBD1 (5 bases). Germline loops: CDR1 MNHEY, CDR2 SVGEGT. The CDR3 is 15 residues long. The ends were cut back, 2 bases at V and 8 bases at J, with 13 bases in the middle. In DNA form, the CDR3 reads TGTGCCAGCAGTTACCCGGGGGTGGAGGATTCACCCCTCCACTTT. It is translated as CASSYPGVEDSPLHF.

This clone was detected only a few times. The chain links TRBV27 to TRBJ2-1; 7 nucleotides agree with TRBD1. Per the germline V gene, CDR1 is MNHEY and CDR2 is SMNVEV (reference sequence). The CDR3 contains 15 residues. V shed 6 bases and J 0 bases; nucleotides not matched to a gene: 5. The CDR3 reads CASRRQGHSYNEQFF. CDR3 bases: TGTGCCAGCAGGCGACAGGGCCACTCCTACAATGAGCAGTTCTTC.

The chain links TRBV6-5 to TRBJ2-1; D is possibly TRBD2 (7 bases). V was cut by 7 bases and J by 4 bases, with 14 bases left in between. The CDR3 length is 14 residues. The germline gives CDR1 MNHEY, CDR2 SVGAGI. The CDR3 sequence: CASTFGGPYNEQFF. Here the CDR3 DNA reads TGTGCCAGCACCTTCGGGGGGCCATACAATGAGCAGTTCTTC.

The V call is TRBV29-1, the J call TRBJ2-5; the D gene is possibly TRBD1 (6 bases). The CDR3 consists of 14 residues. The V end lost 6 bases, the J end lost 6 bases, and 20 bases lay between the germline ends. Germline lookup yields CDR1 SQVTM and CDR2 ANQGSEA. The CDR3 reads CSVSKDSGGQTQYF. The CDR3 DNA follows: TGCAGCGTCTCTAAGGACAGTGGCGGGCAGACCCAGTACTTC.

The chain combines TRBV7-6 with TRBJ1-4, with 8 positions matching TRBD1. The CDR3 extends over 17 amino acids. Germline-derived CDR1 and CDR2 are SGHVS and FNYEAQ. Unmatched junction bases numbered 10, after V lost 0 bases and J lost 7 bases. The CDR3 is CASSLAPAGGSGEKLFF. The CDR3 DNA reads TGTGCCAGCAGCTTAGCCCCGGCAGGGGGCAGTGGTGAAAAACTGTTTTTT.

This clone was seen a few times. The chain employs TRBV19 and TRBJ2-1, with 10 bases matching TRBD2. Germline lookup yields CDR1 LNHDA and CDR2 SQIVND (reference sequence). The CDR3 length is 15 residues. V was pared by 0 bases and J by 8 bases, with 4 bases of the junction left unmatched. The CDR3 loop reads CASSIESGRAHEQFF. The CDR3, as DNA: TGTGCCAGTAGTATAGAAAGCGGGAGGGCCCATGAGCAGTTCTTC.

The V call is TRBV5-4, the J call TRBJ2-2; 8 nucleotides align to TRBD2. The CDR3 spans 16 residues. The germline V gene has CDR1 SGHNT and CDR2 YYREEE (reference sequence). V shed 0 bases, J shed 4 bases, and the junction held 5 bases outside the gene matches. The CDR3 DNA reads TGTGCCAGCAGCTTGGATCTAGCGGGCGGCACCGGGGAGCTGTTTTTT. Its protein is CASSLDLAGGTGELFF. Supplemented by reference TRBV5-4 and TRBJ2-2, the full variable domain reads ETGVTQSPTHLIKTRGQQVTLRCSSQSGHNTVSWYQQALGQGPQFIFQYYREEENGRGNFPPRFSGLQFPNYSSELNVNALELDDSALYLCASSLDLAGGTGELFFGEGSRLTVL.

The chain carries TRBV29-1 and TRBJ1-2; 9 bases map to TRBD1. The CDR3 covers 13 residues. Per germline, CDR1 SQVTM and CDR2 ANQGSEA. The junction had 7 bases not matched to a gene; V was cut back by 6 bases and J by 5 bases. In DNA form, the CDR3 reads TGCAGCGTGCCGGGACAGGGAAGGTATGGCTACACCTTC. Translating gives CSVPGQGRYGYTF. Based on the CDR3 plus reference TRBV29-1 and TRBJ1-2, the full variable domain is SAVISQKPSRDICQRGTSLTIQCQVDSQVTMMFWYRQQPGQSLTLIATANQGSEATYESGFVIDKFPISRPNLTFSTLTVSNMSPEDSSIYLCSVPGQGRYGYTFGSGTRLTVV.

The CDR3 protein is CASSMSSGRAYEQYF. The CDR3 DNA is TGTGCCAGTAGTATGTCTAGCGGGAGGGCCTACGAGCAGTACTTC. The J gene is TRBJ2-7, the V gene TRBV19, with 12 bases identical to TRBD2. J was trimmed by 2 bases and V by 3 bases; bases with no gene match: 2. Germline CDR1 LNHDA, CDR2 SQIVND (reference sequence). The CDR3 has 15 residues.